This TCR beta chain was profiled in a study of T cell repertoires in cytomegalovirus infection. Study-wide background: Public TCR beta signatures marked donors with CMV infection and the matching HLA.

TCRdb reprocessed the reads with MiXCR, giving one entry per CDR3 protein. The repertoire has about 160,000 distinct CDR3 sequences, less than 25% of them found once; the top ten carry 20% to 30%. Overall study findings and caveats: Cumulative public TCR beta family frequency identified CMV carriers with the relevant HLA.

The CDR3 length is 14 residues. Germline assignment: CDR1 SGHNT and CDR2 YYREEE (reference sequence). V was cut by 0 bases and J by 4 bases, with 10 bases left in between. This clonotype was counted only a few times. Its matching antigen is unknown. The sequence came from a human donor in good health (CMV status not recorded). Some clones in this sample may be carry-over from other donors' samples. The J gene is TRBJ1-2, the V gene TRBV5-4; D uncertain. The sample in question was CD8+ T cells from cultured PBMCs, obtained from culture after CMV antigen stimulation. Written as DNA, the CDR3 is TGTGCCAGCAGCTTGGCCGGGGATACCTATGGCTACACCTTC. This codes for CASSLAGDTYGYTF.